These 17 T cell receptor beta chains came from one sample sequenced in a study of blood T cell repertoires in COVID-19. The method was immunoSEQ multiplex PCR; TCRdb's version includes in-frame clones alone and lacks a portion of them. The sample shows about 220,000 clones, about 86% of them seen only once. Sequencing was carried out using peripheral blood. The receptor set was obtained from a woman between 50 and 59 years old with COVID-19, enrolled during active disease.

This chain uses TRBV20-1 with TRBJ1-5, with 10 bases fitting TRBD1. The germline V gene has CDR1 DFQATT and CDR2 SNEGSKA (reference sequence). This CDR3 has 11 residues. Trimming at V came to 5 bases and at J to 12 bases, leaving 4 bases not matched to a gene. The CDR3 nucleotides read TGCAGTGCTGCTGACAGGGGGCTCCAGCATTTT. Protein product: CSAADRGLQHF.

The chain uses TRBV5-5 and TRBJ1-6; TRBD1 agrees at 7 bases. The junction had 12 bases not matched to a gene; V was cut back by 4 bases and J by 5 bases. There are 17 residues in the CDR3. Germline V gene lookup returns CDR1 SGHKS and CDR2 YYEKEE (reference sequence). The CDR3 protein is CASSPSSRQGDNSPLHF. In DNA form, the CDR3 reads TGTGCCAGCAGCCCCTCGTCGAGACAGGGCGATAATTCACCCCTCCACTTT.

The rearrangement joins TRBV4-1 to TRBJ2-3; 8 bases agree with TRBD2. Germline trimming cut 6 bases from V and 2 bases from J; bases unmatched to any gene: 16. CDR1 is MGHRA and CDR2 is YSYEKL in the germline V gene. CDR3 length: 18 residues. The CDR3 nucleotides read TGCGCCAGCAGAAACGGGGTATCGGGGCGGGGGGCCACAGATACGCAGTATTTT. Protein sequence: CASRNGVSGRGATDTQYF.

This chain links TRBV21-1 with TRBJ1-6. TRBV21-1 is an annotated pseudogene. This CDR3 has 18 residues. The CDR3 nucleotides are TGTGCCAGCCTTCCCGGGTGCGTACCCGAGATTTATAATTCACCCCTCCACTTT. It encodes CASLPGCVPEIYNSPLHF.

The CDR3: CASSLGASLYQPQHF. The CDR3 coding sequence is TGTGCCAGCAGCCTTGGGGCCAGTCTGTATCAGCCCCAGCATTTT. The rearrangement uses TRBV5-5 and TRBJ1-5; D possibly corresponds to TRBD1 (5 bases). Between the trimmed V and J ends, which lost 4 bases and 5 bases, there was a span of 16 bases. CDR1 is SGHKS, CDR2 YYEKEE, per germline (reference sequence). This CDR3 comprises 15 residues.

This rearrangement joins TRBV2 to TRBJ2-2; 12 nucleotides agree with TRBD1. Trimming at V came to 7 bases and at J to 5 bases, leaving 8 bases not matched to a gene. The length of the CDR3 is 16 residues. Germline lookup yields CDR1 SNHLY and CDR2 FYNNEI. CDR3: CASKGQGAMRTGELFF. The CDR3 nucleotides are TGTGCCAGCAAGGGACAGGGGGCCATGAGGACCGGGGAGCTGTTTTTT.

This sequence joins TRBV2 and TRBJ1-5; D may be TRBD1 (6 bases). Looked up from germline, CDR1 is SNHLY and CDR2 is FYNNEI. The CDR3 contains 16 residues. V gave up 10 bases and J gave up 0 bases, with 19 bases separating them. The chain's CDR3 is CATQGGGRYSNQPQHF. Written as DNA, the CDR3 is TGTGCCACCCAAGGTGGGGGCCGTTATAGCAATCAGCCCCAGCATTTT. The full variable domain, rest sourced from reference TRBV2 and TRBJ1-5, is EPEVTQTPSHQVTQMGQEVILRCVPISNHLYFYWYRQILGQKVEFLVSFYNNEISEKSEIFDDQFSVERPDGSNFTLKIRSTKLEDSAMYFCATQGGGRYSNQPQHFGDGTRLSIL.

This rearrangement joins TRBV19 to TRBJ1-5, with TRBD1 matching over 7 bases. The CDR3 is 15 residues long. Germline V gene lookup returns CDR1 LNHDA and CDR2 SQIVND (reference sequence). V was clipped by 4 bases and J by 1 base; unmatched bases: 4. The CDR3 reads CASSRGGWSNQPQHF. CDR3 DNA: TGTGCCAGTAGTAGAGGGGGCTGGAGCAATCAGCCCCAGCATTTT.

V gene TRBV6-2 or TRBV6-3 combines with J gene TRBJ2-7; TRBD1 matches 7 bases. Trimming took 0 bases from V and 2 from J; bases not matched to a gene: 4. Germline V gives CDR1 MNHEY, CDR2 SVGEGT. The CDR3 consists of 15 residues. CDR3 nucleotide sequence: TGTGCCAGCAGTTACTCGAAGGGGGCCCCCTACGAGCAGTACTTC. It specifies CASSYSKGAPYEQYF.

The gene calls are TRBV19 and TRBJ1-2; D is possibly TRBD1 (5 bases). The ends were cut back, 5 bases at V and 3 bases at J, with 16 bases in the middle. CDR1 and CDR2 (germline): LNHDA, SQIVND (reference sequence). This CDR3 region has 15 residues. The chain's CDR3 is CASSPSGAVYYGYTF. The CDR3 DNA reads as TGTGCCAGTAGTCCCAGCGGGGCGGTATACTATGGCTACACCTTC.

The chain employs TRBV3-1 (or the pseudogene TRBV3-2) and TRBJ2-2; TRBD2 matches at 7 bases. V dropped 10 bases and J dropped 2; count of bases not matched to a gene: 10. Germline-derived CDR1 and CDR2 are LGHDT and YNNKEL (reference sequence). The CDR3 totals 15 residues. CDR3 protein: CATRRGEFNTGELFF. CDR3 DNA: TGTGCCACCCGTCGGGGGGAATTTAACACCGGGGAGCTGTTTTTT.

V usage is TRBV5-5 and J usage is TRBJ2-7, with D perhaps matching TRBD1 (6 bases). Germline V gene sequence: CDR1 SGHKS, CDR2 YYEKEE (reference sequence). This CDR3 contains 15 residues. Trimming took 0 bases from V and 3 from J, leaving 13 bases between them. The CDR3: CASSLVAGDYYEQYV. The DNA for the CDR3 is TGTGCCAGCAGCTTGGTGGCAGGGGATTACTACGAGCAGTACGTC.

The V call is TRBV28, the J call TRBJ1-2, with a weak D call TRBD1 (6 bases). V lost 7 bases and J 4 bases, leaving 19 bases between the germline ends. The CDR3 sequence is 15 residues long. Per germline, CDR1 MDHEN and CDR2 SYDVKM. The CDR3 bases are TGTGCCAGCACCCCGAGGGGGACCCTATCCTATGGCTACACCTTC. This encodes CASTPRGTLSYGYTF.

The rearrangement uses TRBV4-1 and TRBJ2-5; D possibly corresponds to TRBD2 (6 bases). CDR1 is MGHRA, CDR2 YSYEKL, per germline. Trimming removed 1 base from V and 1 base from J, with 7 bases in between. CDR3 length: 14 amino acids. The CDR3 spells CASSQGGVQETQYF. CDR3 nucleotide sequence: TGCGCCAGCAGCCAAGGGGGGGTCCAAGAGACCCAGTACTTC.

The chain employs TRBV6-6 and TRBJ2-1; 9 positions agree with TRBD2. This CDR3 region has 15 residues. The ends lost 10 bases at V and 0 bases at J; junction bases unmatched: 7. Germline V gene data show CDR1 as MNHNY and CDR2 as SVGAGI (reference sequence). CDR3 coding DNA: TGTGCCACCATAGCGGGGGCCCTCTCCTACAATGAGCAGTTCTTC. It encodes CATIAGALSYNEQFF.

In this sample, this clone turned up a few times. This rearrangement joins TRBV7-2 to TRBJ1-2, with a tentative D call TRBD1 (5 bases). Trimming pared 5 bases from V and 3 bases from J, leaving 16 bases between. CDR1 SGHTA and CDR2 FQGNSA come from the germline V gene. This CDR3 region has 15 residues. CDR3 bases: TGTGCCAGCAGCCCTCCATGGGGGGGGGACTATGGCTACACCTTC. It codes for CASSPPWGGDYGYTF. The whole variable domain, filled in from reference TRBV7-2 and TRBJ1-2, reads GAGVSQSPSNKVTEKGKDVELRCDPISGHTALYWYRQSLGQGLEFLIYFQGNSAPDKSGLPSDRFSAERTGGSVSTLTIQRTQQEDSAVYLCASSPPWGGDYGYTFGSGTRLTVV.

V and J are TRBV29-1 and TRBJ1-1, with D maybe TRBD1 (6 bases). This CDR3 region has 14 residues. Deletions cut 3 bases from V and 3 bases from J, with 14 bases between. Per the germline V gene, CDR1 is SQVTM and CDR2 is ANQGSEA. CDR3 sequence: CSVEGHEGDTEAFF. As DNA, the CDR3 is TGCAGCGTTGAGGGACACGAAGGCGACACTGAAGCTTTCTTT.